These 25 T cell receptor beta chains originate from one sample sequenced in a study of human versus mouse CDR3 diversity and MHC coevolution. The data were produced by immunoSEQ multiplex PCR, yet TCRdb's version contains in-frame clones alone and is incomplete. The sample lists about 77,000 clones, under 95% seen once, with about 0.15% in the top ten. Sequenced material: naive CD4+ T cells from blood. Subset meaning: CD45RO-negative CD62L-positive naive CD4 T cells. The origin of the receptors is a person aged 30 to 69 in good health.

This clone was recorded only once. The chain has TRBV30 and TRBJ1-2; D gene uncertain. The CDR3 runs 11 residues. The V end was cut by 3 bases, the J end by 2 bases, with 4 bases between. Germline loops: CDR1 GTSNPN, CDR2 SVGIG (reference sequence). The CDR3 is CAWRLNYGYTF. The CDR3 DNA is TGTGCCTGGAGATTAAACTATGGCTACACCTTC.

The gene calls are TRBV19 and TRBJ2-1; 11 bases map to TRBD2. V lost 4 bases, J lost 10 bases, and 9 bases stayed unmatched. There are 15 residues in the CDR3. CDR1 and CDR2 from the germline V gene are LNHDA and SQIVND (reference sequence). The CDR3 is CASSTVSGGALEQFF. CDR3 DNA sequence: TGTGCCAGTAGTACCGTTAGCGGGGGGGCTCTCGAGCAGTTCTTC.

The chain couples TRBV6-1 to TRBJ1-1; TRBD1 aligns across 7 bases. CDR1 is MNHNS, CDR2 SASEGT, per germline. The CDR3 runs to 14 residues. V shed 7 bases, J shed 4 bases, and the junction held 9 bases outside the gene matches. The CDR3 coding sequence is TGTGCCAGCATCCCAAACAACAGGGGCACTGAAGCTTTCTTT. Translation gives CASIPNNRGTEAFF.

This clone has only one observation. The chain joins TRBV28 to TRBJ2-5; no clear D. The germline V and J ends were trimmed by 4 bases and 5 bases, with 5 bases remaining between them. Germline CDR1 is MDHEN and CDR2 is SYDVKM. The CDR3 is 11 residues long. CDR3 amino acids: CASSSRETQYF. CDR3 bases: TGTGCCAGCAGTTCTCGGGAGACCCAGTACTTC.

This chain connects TRBV19 to TRBJ2-5, with D possibly TRBD1 on 6 matching bases. The CDR3 totals 15 residues. Trimming removed 3 bases at V and 5 bases at J, with 16 bases between. Germline loops: CDR1 LNHDA, CDR2 SQIVND (reference sequence). CDR3: CASSIITGGQETQYF. CDR3 nucleotides: TGTGCCAGTAGTATTATCACAGGAGGACAGGAGACCCAGTACTTC.

V and J are TRBV18 and TRBJ2-2, with no clear D. CDR3 length: 15 residues. V lost 2 bases, J lost 7 bases, and 14 bases lay in between. The germline V gene has CDR1 KGHSH and CDR2 LQKENI. As DNA, the CDR3 is TGTGCCAGCTCACCAGCCGCAGGCTTAAACGGGGAGCTGTTTTTT. Translated, it gives CASSPAAGLNGELFF. The variable domain in full, completed from reference TRBV18 and TRBJ2-2, reads NAGVMQNPRHLVRRRGQEARLRCSPMKGHSHVYWYRQLPEEGLKFMVYLQKENIIDESGMPKERFSAEFPKEGPSILRIQQVVRGDSAAYFCASSPAAGLNGELFFGEGSRLTVL.

The chain is built from TRBV27 and TRBJ2-3; D gene uncertain. CDR1 MNHEY and CDR2 SMNVEV come from the germline V gene (reference sequence). The germline V and J ends were trimmed by 3 bases and 2 bases, with 9 bases remaining between them. This CDR3 contains 14 residues. The CDR3 loop is CASSFSISTDTQYF. CDR3 nucleotide sequence: TGTGCCAGCAGTTTTTCTATTTCCACAGATACGCAGTATTTT.

The J gene is TRBJ1-1, the V gene TRBV6-1, with a weak D call TRBD1 (5 bases). V shed 7 bases and J shed 6 bases, with 15 bases lying between them. Germline V gene lookup returns CDR1 MNHNS and CDR2 SASEGT. This CDR3 has 13 residues. CDR3 loop: CASTREGYAEAFF. Here the CDR3 DNA reads TGTGCCAGCACCAGGGAGGGTTATGCTGAAGCTTTCTTT.

The count of this clone is one. This chain uses TRBV6-6 with TRBJ2-7; a weak D match, TRBD1 (5 bases). V dropped 5 bases and J dropped 0 bases, with 14 bases sitting between them. Germline-derived CDR1 and CDR2 are MNHNY and SVGAGI (reference sequence). The CDR3 is made up of 15 amino acids. CDR3 residues: CASSNLGRGSYEQYF. For the CDR3, the DNA is TGTGCCAGCAGTAACCTGGGGCGAGGCTCCTACGAGCAGTACTTC.

The rearrangement joins TRBV5-1 to TRBJ2-3, with D tentatively TRBD1 (5 bases). In germline, CDR1 is SGHRS, CDR2 YFSETQ. Trimming removed 5 bases at V and 2 bases at J, with 9 bases between. CDR3 size: 13 residues. CDR3 coding DNA: TGCGCCAGCAGGGGGCCCTCCACAGATACGCAGTATTTT. This sequence encodes CASRGPSTDTQYF.

The chain has TRBV5-8 and TRBJ1-6, with 12 bases aligning to TRBD1. The germline V gene has CDR1 SGHTS and CDR2 YDEGEE. This CDR3 spans 14 amino acids. Trimming at V came to 6 bases and at J to 14 bases, leaving 9 bases not matched to a gene. CDR3 nucleotides: TGTGCCAGCACCCCCGGGACAGGGGGCATATCCCTCCACTTT. Encoded protein: CASTPGTGGISLHF.

V and J are TRBV27 and TRBJ1-2; weak D call: TRBD1 (5 bases). V was trimmed by 4 bases and J by 8 bases, leaving 14 bases between them. CDR1 is MNHEY and CDR2 is SMNVEV in the germline V gene (reference sequence). The CDR3 runs 13 residues. CDR3 nucleotides: TGTGCCAGCAGTTCTCAGGGATTCGGGGGCTACACCTTC. As protein: CASSSQGFGGYTF.

The rearrangement uses TRBV2 and TRBJ2-7; 10 bases agree with TRBD2. V lost 6 bases to trimming and J lost 3 bases; unmatched junction nucleotides: 5. Germline-derived CDR1 and CDR2 are SNHLY and FYNNEI. The CDR3 sequence is 14 residues long. The CDR3 DNA is TGTGCCAGCAGCAGGACTAGCGGAGACTACGAGCAGTACTTC. Translation gives CASSRTSGDYEQYF. Based on the CDR3 plus reference TRBV2 and TRBJ2-7, the full variable domain is EPEVTQTPSHQVTQMGQEVILRCVPISNHLYFYWYRQILGQKVEFLVSFYNNEISEKSEIFDDQFSVERPDGSNFTLKIRSTKLEDSAMYFCASSRTSGDYEQYFGPGTRLTVT.

Regarding this clone: Compared with germline, one end of the junction differs, possibly owing to a read error. The chain combines TRBV28 with TRBJ2-7, with TRBD1 identical over 7 bases. CDR3 size: 13 residues. The germline CDR1 and CDR2 sequences are MDHEN and SYDVKM. The CDR3 sequence: CASTLQGLYEQYF. CDR3 coding DNA: TGTGCCAGCACTTTACAGGGGCTGTACGAGCAGTACTTC. Supplemented by reference TRBV28 and TRBJ2-7, the full variable domain reads DVKVTQSSRYLVKRTGEKVFLECVQDMDHENMFWYRQDPGLGLRLIYFSYDVKMKEKGDIPEGYSVSREKKERFSLILESASTNQTSMYLCASTLQGLYEQYFGPGTRLTVT.

CDR3 coding DNA: TGTGCCAGCAGTCGAAAGAGCTCCTACGAGCAGTACTTC. This encodes CASSRKSSYEQYF. This sequence joins TRBV6-5 and TRBJ2-7; D is ambiguous. Germline V gene lookup returns CDR1 MNHEY and CDR2 SVGAGI. The CDR3 has 13 residues. The V and J ends lost 5 bases and 0 bases respectively, with 8 bases between them.

This clone was observed a handful of times. This chain links TRBV18 with TRBJ1-5; 8 bases map to TRBD1. With V trimmed by 3 bases and J by 7 bases, 11 bases remained unmatched. Germline lookup yields CDR1 KGHSH and CDR2 LQKENI. The CDR3 has 16 residues. CDR3 region: CASSPSTGALGQPQHF. CDR3 coding DNA: TGTGCCAGCTCACCGTCGACAGGGGCGCTGGGGCAGCCCCAGCATTTT.

There are a few counts of this clone. The V call is TRBV5-5, the J call TRBJ1-3; 7 bases line up with TRBD1. The CDR3 is 17 amino acids. CDR1 SGHKS and CDR2 YYEKEE come from the germline V gene (reference sequence). Germline trimming cut 1 base from V and 0 bases from J; bases unmatched to any gene: 7. The CDR3: CASSLSAGGISGNTIYF. The CDR3 nucleotides read TGTGCCAGCAGCTTGTCTGCAGGGGGAATCTCTGGAAACACCATATATTTT.

This chain joins TRBV6-1 and TRBJ2-7; TRBD1 might be the D (6 bases). Germline V gene data show CDR1 as MNHNS and CDR2 as SASEGT. V was trimmed by 4 bases and J by 2 bases, leaving 12 bases between them. The CDR3 is 14 amino acids. DNA for the CDR3: TGTGCCAGCAGTGGGTCGAGGGGGACCTACGAGCAGTACTTC. It specifies CASSGSRGTYEQYF.

The V call is TRBV9, the J call TRBJ1-6; 7 bases match TRBD1. The germline V gene encodes CDR1 SGDLS and CDR2 YYNGEE. V lost 3 bases to trimming and J lost 7 bases; unmatched junction nucleotides: 4. This CDR3 has 14 amino acids. The CDR3 coding sequence is TGTGCCAGCAGCGCAGGGGGAAGGAATTCACCCCTCCACTTT. Translation: CASSAGGRNSPLHF.

This chain joins TRBV19 and TRBJ2-7; a possible D gene is TRBD2 (7 bases). Looked up from germline, CDR1 is LNHDA and CDR2 is SQIVND (reference sequence). V shed 1 base and J shed 0 bases, with 13 bases lying between them. The CDR3 totals 16 residues. As DNA, the CDR3 is TGTGCCAGTAGTATAGTCGAGGGGGGGAACTCCTACGAGCAGTACTTC. Its protein product is CASSIVEGGNSYEQYF.

The rearrangement uses TRBV5-6 and TRBJ2-7, with D possibly matching TRBD1 (5 bases). The germline gives CDR1 SGHDT, CDR2 YYEEEE. CDR3 length: 13 amino acids. Trimming pared 3 bases from V and 2 bases from J, leaving 9 bases between. This chain's CDR3 is CASSWGRTYEQYF. As DNA, the CDR3 is TGTGCCAGCAGCTGGGGCAGAACCTACGAGCAGTACTTC.

The V and J genes are TRBV9 and TRBJ2-4; TRBD1 matches at 12 bases. The germline V gene encodes CDR1 SGDLS and CDR2 YYNGEE. Trimming cost V 1 base and J 6 bases; bases outside gene matches: 5. This CDR3 region has 16 residues. CDR3 amino acids: CASSVSGTGGGNIQYF. The CDR3 DNA is TGTGCCAGCAGCGTATCGGGGACAGGGGGCGGAAACATTCAGTACTTC.

This clone has more than one count but fewer than ten. This chain joins TRBV6-6 and TRBJ1-5; tentative D call: TRBD1 (5 bases). The CDR3 runs 15 residues. Germline V gene data show CDR1 as MNHNY and CDR2 as SVGAGI (reference sequence). Trimming cost V 1 base and J 1 base, with 8 bases left between them. The CDR3 DNA follows: TGTGCCAGCAGTTACTGGGGGGAAAGCAATCAGCCCCAGCATTTT. This gives the protein CASSYWGESNQPQHF.

This chain links TRBV27 with TRBJ1-6; tentatively, D is TRBD1 (6 bases). Per the germline V gene, CDR1 is MNHEY and CDR2 is SMNVEV (reference sequence). This CDR3 has 18 residues. V lost 4 bases and J 0 bases, leaving 16 bases between the germline ends. CDR3 sequence: CASSSRVRGGSYNSPLHF. CDR3 coding DNA: TGTGCCAGCAGTTCTAGGGTCCGAGGGGGCTCCTATAATTCACCCCTCCACTTT.

This chain uses TRBV6-1 with TRBJ2-7; 7 bases map to TRBD2. The CDR3 runs to 15 residues. CDR1 MNHNS and CDR2 SASEGT come from the germline V gene. After removal of 6 bases from V and 7 bases from J, the junction contained 15 bases not matched to a gene. The CDR3 sequence: CASSNLGGRVGEQYF. The CDR3 nucleotides read TGTGCCAGCAGCAACCTGGGGGGGAGGGTTGGAGAGCAGTACTTC.